This T cell receptor beta chain stems from a study of shared clonotypes between healthy human individuals. Study as a whole: For every donor, three CD4 naive, three CD4 memory, two CD8 naive and one CD8 memory plates were used.

Several immunoSEQ plates held equal portions of the genomic DNA taken from each subset. Using immunoSEQ multiplex PCR, the repertoire was profiled, and TCRdb retains in-frame clones only, with some absent. Of around 2,000,000 clones listed, just under 95% are singletons. CD45RO-negative, CCR7-positively selected cells formed the naive CD8 fraction, excluding terminally differentiated effector memory CD45RA+ cells. Only Caucasian adults living in Nashville, Tennessee made up the donor group. Source material: naive CD8+ T cells sorted from blood. The sequence came from a man in his late teens or twenties in good health.

Here the CDR3 DNA reads TGTGCCAGCAGCGTGCTCAGGCGAAGCAATCAGCCCCAGCATTTT. Translation: CASSVLRRSNQPQHF. V usage is TRBV5-6 and J usage is TRBJ1-5; D not resolved. CDR3 length equals 15 residues. Germline V CDR1 and CDR2: SGHDT, YYEEEE. V was shortened by 4 bases and J by 1 base, with 12 bases between the two germline ends.